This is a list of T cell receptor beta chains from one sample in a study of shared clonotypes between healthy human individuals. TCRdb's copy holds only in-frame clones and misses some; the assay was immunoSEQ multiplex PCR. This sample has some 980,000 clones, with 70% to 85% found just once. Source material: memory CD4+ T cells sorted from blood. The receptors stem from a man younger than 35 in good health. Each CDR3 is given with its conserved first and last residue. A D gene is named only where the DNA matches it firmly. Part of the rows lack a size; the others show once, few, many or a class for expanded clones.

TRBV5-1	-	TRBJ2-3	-	TGCGCCAGCAGCTTGGGTTCGCGGACCGACACAGATACGCAGTATTTT	CASSLGSRTDTDTQYF
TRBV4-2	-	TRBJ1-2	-	TGTGCCAGCACCCCCTCGAACGGCCCTAACTATGGCTACACCTTC	CASTPSNGPNYGYTF
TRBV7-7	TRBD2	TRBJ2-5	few	TGTGCTAGCAGCCCCGGGGGGGCTCACGAGACCCAGTACTTC	CASSPGGAHETQYF
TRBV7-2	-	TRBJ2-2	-	TGTGCCAGCACCCCGAGGAGGGATGTCGGGGAGCTGTTTTTT	CASTPRRDVGELFF
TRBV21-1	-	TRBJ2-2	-	TGTGCCAGCAGCAGAAACGGCCCCGGGGAGCTGTTTTTT	CASSRNGPGELFF
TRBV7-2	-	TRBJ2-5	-	TGTGCCAGCAGCTTAGCGGGAAAAGAGACCCAGTACTTC	CASSLAGKETQYF
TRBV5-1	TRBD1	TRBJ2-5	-	TGCGCCAGCAGCTTAGGACCGGGACAGGGTGAAGAGACCCAGTACTTC	CASSLGPGQGEETQYF
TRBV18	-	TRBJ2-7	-	TGTGCCAGCTCACCACGCCCAGCCTACGAGCAGTACTTC	CASSPRPAYEQYF
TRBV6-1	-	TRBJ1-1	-	TGTGCCAGCAGTGTCCGGGCGGCGATAGGGACTGAAGCTTTCTTT	CASSVRAAIGTEAFF
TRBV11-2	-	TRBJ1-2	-	TGTGCCAGCAGCAGAATGACTCCTAACTATGGCTACACCTTC	CASSRMTPNYGYTF
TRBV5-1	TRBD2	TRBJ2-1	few	TGCGCCAGCAGCCCCTTAGCGGGAGGGAGCTCCTACAATGAGCAGTTCTTC	CASSPLAGGSSYNEQFF
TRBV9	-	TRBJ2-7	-	TGTGCCAGCAGCGTAGGGTACAGAGACCTCAAGCAGTACTTC	CASSVGYRDLKQYF
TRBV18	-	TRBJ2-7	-	TGTGCCACCCAAGCCGGGGGCGGATTCGAGCAGTACTTC	CATQAGGGFEQYF
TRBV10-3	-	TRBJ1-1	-	TGTGCCATCAGTGAGTCGAAAGTGGGGAGCACTGAAGCTTTCTTT	CAISESKVGSTEAFF
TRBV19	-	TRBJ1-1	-	TGTGCCAGCCGATTTCGGGGGGCAGAAGCGGAGACTGAAGCTTTCTTT	CASRFRGAEAETEAFF
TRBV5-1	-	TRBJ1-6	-	TGCGCCAGCAGCTTGGGTTCTGGACAGACGGAGCTGCCCCTCCACTTT	CASSLGSGQTELPLHF
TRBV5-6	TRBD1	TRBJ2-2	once	TGTGCCAGCAGCTTGGGACAGGGAGACACCGGGGAGCTGTTTTTT	CASSLGQGDTGELFF
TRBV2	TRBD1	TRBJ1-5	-	TGTGCCAGCATGGGACAGGGACTCGGTAATCAGCCCCAGCATTTT	CASMGQGLGNQPQHF
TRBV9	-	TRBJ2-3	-	TGTGCCAGCAGCGTAGGTGAAGGACTCCGCACAGATACGCAGTATTTT	CASSVGEGLRTDTQYF
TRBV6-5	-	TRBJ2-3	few	TGTGCCAGCAGTTACTCCGGGACTAGCACAGATACGCAGTATTTT	CASSYSGTSTDTQYF
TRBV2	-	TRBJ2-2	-	TGTGCCAGCAGTGAACTGTGGTTAAACACCGGGGAGCTGTTTTTT	CASSELWLNTGELFF
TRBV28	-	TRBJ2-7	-	TGTGCCAGCAGGTTACCCGGGCTCCCAGGCGAGCAGTACTTC	CASRLPGLPGEQYF
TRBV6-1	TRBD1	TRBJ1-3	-	TGTGCCAGCAGTGAAAGGGGACAGGCCTGGCACACCATATATTTT	CASSERGQAWHTIYF
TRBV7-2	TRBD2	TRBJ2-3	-	TGTGCCAGCAGCTTGGTTTCTGCGGGGGGGCCATCAGATACGCAGTATTTT	CASSLVSAGGPSDTQYF
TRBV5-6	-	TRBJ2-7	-	TGTGCCAGCAGCTTTCCCAGGGGCCCCTCCTACGAGCAGTACTTC	CASSFPRGPSYEQYF
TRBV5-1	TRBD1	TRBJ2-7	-	TGCGCCAGCAGCAAGGGACAGCTCAGCTCCTACGAGCAGTACTTC	CASSKGQLSSYEQYF
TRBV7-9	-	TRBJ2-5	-	TGTGCCAGCAGCTTAGGGATGGTACAAGAGACCCAGTACTTC	CASSLGMVQETQYF